This TCR beta chain was sequenced for a study of shared clonotypes between healthy human individuals. Naive CD8 cells, CD45RO-negative and positively selected for CCR7, excluded terminally differentiated effector memory CD45RA+ cells. General observations from the study: Compared with memory subsets, naive subsets generally had larger estimated richness. The low donor count limited represented genetic and exposure-history diversity.

The authors distributed each subset's genomic DNA evenly over several immunoSEQ plates. This table comes from immunoSEQ multiplex PCR, and its TCRdb copy is limited to in-frame clones, with some not included. Of about 2.2 million clones in the sample, about 94% were seen once. To note about this clone: The target antigen is unknown.

The source of this sequence is a man aged 18 to 30 in good health. Some clones in this sample may be carry-over from other donors' samples. The source material was naive CD8+ T cells from PBMCs.

The CDR3 nucleotides are TGCGCCAGCAGTGCGGCTAGCGGGAATTCCTACAATGAGCAGTTCTTC. It is translated as CASSAASGNSYNEQFF. The rearrangement uses TRBV10-2 and TRBJ2-1, with TRBD2 matching 9 bases. V lost 4 bases, J lost 1 base, and 5 bases stayed unmatched. CDR1 WSHSY and CDR2 SAAADI come from the germline V gene. This CDR3 is 16 amino acids long.